Shown below are 27 T cell receptor beta chains from a single sample sequenced in a study of blood T cell repertoires in COVID-19. Generated by immunoSEQ multiplex PCR, the TCRdb table keeps only in-frame clones and is missing some. The table includes approximately 70,000 clones, roughly nine tenths detected once. Sequencing was done on a sample of peripheral blood. The receptor source for this set is a woman aged 45-59 years with COVID-19, enrolled during active disease.

The chain carries TRBV6-2 or TRBV6-3 and TRBJ2-5, with 11 bases identical to TRBD2. Per the germline V gene, CDR1 is MNHEY and CDR2 is SVGEGT. This CDR3 region has 15 residues. V lost 5 bases, J lost 5 bases, and 7 bases stayed unmatched. The CDR3 here is CASSLTSGRGETQYF. The CDR3 DNA reads TGTGCCAGCAGTCTCACTAGCGGGAGAGGCGAGACCCAGTACTTC.

About this clone: One end of the junction fails to match germline, which may point to a read error. CDR3 bases: TGTGCTAGCAGCCCCGGGACATTCACTCAAAGTGAGCAGTTCTTC. It encodes CASSPGTFTQSEQFF. The chain joins TRBV7-7 to TRBJ2-1; D may be TRBD1 (6 bases). This CDR3 contains 15 residues. The germline V gene has CDR1 SSHAT and CDR2 FNYEAQ (reference sequence).

This rearrangement joins TRBV25-1 to TRBJ2-6; D not resolved. The ends were cut back, 1 base at V and 0 bases at J, with 10 bases in the middle. This CDR3 spans 17 amino acids. The V gene's germline CDR1 is MGHDK and CDR2 SYGVNS. The CDR3 loop is CASSEWAGSSGANVLTF. CDR3 coding DNA: TGTGCCAGCAGTGAATGGGCCGGCAGCTCTGGGGCCAACGTCCTGACTTTC.

The chain is built from TRBV9 and TRBJ2-7; 10 bases align to TRBD2. The germline V gene encodes CDR1 SGDLS and CDR2 YYNGEE. The V and J ends lost 3 bases and 4 bases, in that order; junction bases with no gene match: 4. CDR3 length equals 14 residues. The CDR3 DNA is TGTGCCAGCAGCGCCGGTAGCGGGAGGTACGAGCAGTACTTC. Residues: CASSAGSGRYEQYF.

The rearrangement uses TRBV7-9 and TRBJ1-2; 8 nucleotides align to TRBD1. This CDR3 is built from 16 residues. The germline V gene has CDR1 SEHNR and CDR2 FQNEAQ (reference sequence). V shed 0 bases and J 8 bases; nucleotides not matched to a gene: 11. CDR3: CASSLAQSGGEGGYTF. CDR3 DNA sequence: TGTGCCAGCAGCTTAGCGCAGTCAGGGGGCGAGGGAGGCTACACCTTC. The entire variable domain, with the rest obtained from reference TRBV7-9 and TRBJ1-2, is as follows: DTGVSQNPRHKITKRGQNVTFRCDPISEHNRLYWYRQTLGQGPEFLTYFQNEAQLEKSRLLSDRFSAERPKGSFSTLEIQRTEQGDSAMYLCASSLAQSGGEGGYTFGSGTRLTVV.

The V call is TRBV11-2, the J call TRBJ2-2, with D perhaps TRBD1 (6 bases). Trimming stripped 4 bases from V and 4 bases from J, with 13 bases between. Germline loops: CDR1 SGHAT, CDR2 FQNNGV. CDR3 length: 15 amino acids. The CDR3 is CASSSLQGGTGELFF. CDR3 DNA sequence: TGTGCCAGCAGCTCTCTACAGGGTGGCACCGGGGAGCTGTTTTTT.

This clone showed up just once. CDR3 bases: TGCAGTGCTTCCGGACACGATGAGCAGTTCTTC. Its translation is CSASGHDEQFF. The chain couples TRBV20-1 to TRBJ2-1; D perhaps matches TRBD1 (5 bases). The CDR3 has 11 amino acids. Germline CDR1 DFQATT, CDR2 SNEGSKA (reference sequence). Trimming took off 5 bases at V and 8 bases at J, with 10 bases between the two ends.

This chain connects TRBV6-6 to TRBJ1-3; maybe TRBD1 (6 bases). Germline-derived CDR1 and CDR2 are MNHNY and SVGAGI (reference sequence). The CDR3 spans 15 residues. V lost 0 bases and J 4 bases, leaving 10 bases between the germline ends. The CDR3 DNA reads TGTGCCAGCAGTTACTCGAAGGGACACGGAAACACCATATATTTT. As protein: CASSYSKGHGNTIYF.

Here the CDR3 reads CASSSFPGENYEQYF. Here the CDR3 DNA reads TGTGCCAGCAGTTCATTCCCCGGGGAAAACTACGAGCAGTACTTC. The V call is TRBV27, the J call TRBJ2-7, with D possibly matching TRBD2 (5 bases). With 4 bases removed from V and 3 bases from J, the gap between germline ends came to 16 bases. This CDR3 is 15 amino acids long. Germline-derived CDR1 and CDR2 are MNHEY and SMNVEV (reference sequence).

The chain has TRBV10-3 and TRBJ1-2; TRBD1 agrees at 9 bases. CDR1 and CDR2 from the germline V gene are ENHRY and SYGVKD. J was trimmed by 5 bases and V by 4 bases; bases with no gene match: 5. This CDR3 spans 14 amino acids. CDR3 region: CAISADRGGYGYTF. CDR3 bases: TGTGCCATCAGTGCGGACAGGGGAGGGTATGGCTACACCTTC.

The rearrangement joins TRBV10-3 to TRBJ2-7, with no clear D. The V and J ends lost 4 bases and 1 base respectively, with 11 bases between them. CDR1 and CDR2 (germline): ENHRY, SYGVKD. The CDR3 consists of 14 residues. CDR3 sequence: CAISGSRRSYEQYF. The CDR3 coding sequence is TGTGCCATCAGTGGGAGCAGAAGGTCCTACGAGCAGTACTTC.

This clone was detected once. The rearrangement uses TRBV7-9 and TRBJ2-7; D is possibly TRBD2 (6 bases). V shed 5 bases and J shed 2 bases, with 16 bases lying between them. This CDR3 is built from 15 residues. Germline loops: CDR1 SEHNR, CDR2 FQNEAQ (reference sequence). The CDR3 reads CASSPGTARPYEQYF. The DNA for the CDR3 is TGTGCCAGCAGCCCGGGGACTGCTAGGCCCTACGAGCAGTACTTC.

This chain joins TRBV6-5 and TRBJ2-2; possible D gene TRBD1, 6 bases. The germline V and J ends were trimmed by 0 bases and 4 bases, with 9 bases remaining between them. CDR3 size: 15 residues. Germline lookup yields CDR1 MNHEY and CDR2 SVGAGI. The CDR3 loop reads CASSYSGTPTGELFF. CDR3 nucleotide sequence: TGTGCCAGCAGTTACTCCGGGACACCCACCGGGGAGCTGTTTTTT.

This sequence joins TRBV10-3 and TRBJ1-2; 8 bases fit TRBD1. Germline V lookup: CDR1 ENHRY, CDR2 SYGVKD. The length of the CDR3 is 15 residues. The V and J ends lost 6 bases and 0 bases, in that order; junction bases with no gene match: 6. The CDR3 coding sequence is TGTGCCATCAGGAGACAGGGGACAGCTAACTATGGCTACACCTTC. Its protein is CAIRRQGTANYGYTF.

The J gene is TRBJ1-5, the V gene TRBV5-5, with D maybe TRBD1 (6 bases). Germline lookup yields CDR1 SGHKS and CDR2 YYEKEE (reference sequence). The V and J ends lost 3 bases and 2 bases respectively, with 12 bases between them. CDR3 size: 15 residues. Written as DNA, the CDR3 is TGTGCCAGCAGCTCCCAGACAGGCGGCAATCAGCCCCAGCATTTT. This encodes CASSSQTGGNQPQHF.

V and J are TRBV28 and TRBJ2-3, with a weak D call TRBD1 (6 bases). CDR1 is MDHEN and CDR2 is SYDVKM in the germline V gene. The CDR3 sequence is 15 residues long. V was shortened by 5 bases and J by 1 base, with 13 bases between the two germline ends. In DNA, the CDR3 is TGTGCCAGCAGTAAACAGGGTTCCCGCACAGATACGCAGTATTTT. Protein sequence: CASSKQGSRTDTQYF.

This chain connects TRBV13 to TRBJ1-1; D possibly corresponds to TRBD1 (6 bases). Per germline, CDR1 PRHDT and CDR2 FYEKMQ (reference sequence). CDR3 size: 13 residues. V lost 9 bases to trimming and J lost 4 bases, with 15 bases between them. CDR3 DNA sequence: TGTGCCAGTAGCCCGCCCAGGGGCACTGAAGCTTTCTTT. Encoded protein: CASSPPRGTEAFF.

V is TRBV4-1 and J is TRBJ2-4, with TRBD2 as a possible D gene (6 bases). Germline V lookup: CDR1 MGHRA, CDR2 YSYEKL. V lost 6 bases and J 2 bases, leaving 14 bases between the germline ends. The CDR3 contains 15 residues. CDR3: CASSGPGGTKNIQYF. CDR3 in DNA: TGCGCCAGCAGTGGACCAGGCGGGACCAAAAACATTCAGTACTTC.

The genes are TRBV9 and TRBJ1-1, with D possibly TRBD1 on 5 matching bases. The CDR3 is 14 amino acids. Germline V gene lookup returns CDR1 SGDLS and CDR2 YYNGEE. The ends were cut back, 0 bases at V and 1 base at J, with 7 bases in the middle. The CDR3 region has the DNA TGTGCCAGCAGCGTAGTACAGGCGAACACTGAAGCTTTCTTT. This translates into CASSVVQANTEAFF.

The chain uses TRBV24-1 and TRBJ1-5, with a weak D call TRBD1 (5 bases). The CDR3 loop spans 12 amino acids. CDR1 and CDR2 from the germline V gene are KGHDR and SFDVKD. V gave up 9 bases and J gave up 5 bases, with 10 bases separating them. CDR3 protein: CATLGADQPQHF. For the CDR3, the DNA is TGTGCCACCCTAGGGGCCGATCAGCCCCAGCATTTT.

CDR3 DNA: TGTGCCAGTAGTCTCGAACGCGGGACTAACGGCCATGAGCAGTTCTTC. It encodes CASSLERGTNGHEQFF. The gene calls are TRBV19 and TRBJ2-1; TRBD2 aligns across 7 bases. The J segment lost 8 bases and the V segment lost 5 bases, leaving 15 bases of the junction unmatched. Germline V lookup: CDR1 LNHDA, CDR2 SQIVND (reference sequence). This CDR3 is built from 16 residues.

V usage is TRBV6-2 or TRBV6-3 and J usage is TRBJ2-6; a possible D gene is TRBD1 (5 bases). The germline gives CDR1 MNHEY, CDR2 SVGEGT. V shed 3 bases and J shed 0 bases, with 18 bases lying between them. CDR3 length equals 19 residues. CDR3 nucleotides: TGTGCCAGCAGTTATAGCCGCGGACAATCCCTCTCTGGGGCCAACGTCCTGACTTTC. Protein: CASSYSRGQSLSGANVLTF.

CDR3 sequence (DNA): TGTGCCAGCAGCCGGGACTCCACCCGGGAGCAGTTCTTC. Translation: CASSRDSTREQFF. V gene TRBV5-4 combines with J gene TRBJ2-1; tentatively, D is TRBD2 (6 bases). This CDR3 has 13 amino acids. In germline, CDR1 is SGHNT, CDR2 YYREEE (reference sequence). V was trimmed by 4 bases and J by 10 bases, leaving 15 bases between them.

The chain links TRBV24-1 to TRBJ2-1; TRBD1 agrees at 10 bases. The germline CDR1 and CDR2 sequences are KGHDR and SFDVKD. This CDR3 has 16 amino acids. Unmatched junction bases numbered 8, after V lost 1 base and J lost 9 bases. The CDR3 sequence: CATSDFQRDRGGEQFF. The CDR3, as DNA: TGTGCCACCAGTGATTTCCAGCGGGACAGGGGTGGTGAGCAGTTCTTC.

The chain combines TRBV7-2 with TRBJ2-5; TRBD2 aligns across 9 bases. CDR3 length: 17 amino acids. Looked up from germline, CDR1 is SGHTA and CDR2 is FQGNSA. J lost 5 bases, V lost 5 bases, and 15 bases had no gene match. Here the CDR3 DNA reads TGTGCCAGCAGCCCTAGGAGGGCTAGCGGGATGAGGGAGACCCAGTACTTC. This sequence encodes CASSPRRASGMRETQYF.

The rearrangement links TRBV28 to TRBJ1-6, with D unresolved. Germline V gene data show CDR1 as MDHEN and CDR2 as SYDVKM. V lost 8 bases, J lost 0 bases, and 14 bases lay in between. The CDR3 is 16 residues long. The CDR3 nucleotides are TGTGCCAGCTCACTCTTCGGGAGCTCCTATAATTCACCCCTCCACTTT. It is translated as CASSLFGSSYNSPLHF.

CDR3 amino acids: CASSVGAGKLFF. CDR3 nucleotide sequence: TGTGCCAGCAGTGTGGGGGCCGGAAAACTGTTTTTT. The gene calls are TRBV25-1 and TRBJ1-4; D is perhaps TRBD1 (6 bases). Germline V gives CDR1 MGHDK, CDR2 SYGVNS. The germline V and J ends were trimmed by 4 bases and 10 bases, with 10 bases remaining between them. This CDR3 is 12 amino acids long.